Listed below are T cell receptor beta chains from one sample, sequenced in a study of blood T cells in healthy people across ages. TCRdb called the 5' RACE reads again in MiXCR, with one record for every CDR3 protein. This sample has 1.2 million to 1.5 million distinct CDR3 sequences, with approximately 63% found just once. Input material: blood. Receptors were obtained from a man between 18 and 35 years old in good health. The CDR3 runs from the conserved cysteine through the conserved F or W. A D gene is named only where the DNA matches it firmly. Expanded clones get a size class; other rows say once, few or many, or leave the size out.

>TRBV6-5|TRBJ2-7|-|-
CASTPNPGDDNEQYF
TGTGCCAGCACTCCTAACCCGGGGGACGACAACGAGCAGTACTTC
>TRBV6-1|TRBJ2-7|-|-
CASSPRQGGEGSYEQYF
TGTGCCAGCAGTCCCCGGCAGGGGGGTGAGGGGTCCTACGAGCAGTACTTC
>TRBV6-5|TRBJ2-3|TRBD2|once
CASSAGTRVTDTQYF
TGTGCCAGCAGTGCCGGGACTAGAGTAACAGATACGCAGTATTTT
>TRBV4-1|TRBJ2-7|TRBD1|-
CASSQETGTVYYEQYF
TGCGCCAGCAGCCAAGAAACCGGGACAGTGTACTACGAGCAGTACTTC
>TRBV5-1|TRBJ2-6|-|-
CASTPKPRSGANVLTF
TGCGCCAGCACCCCAAAGCCGAGGTCTGGGGCCAACGTCCTGACTTTC
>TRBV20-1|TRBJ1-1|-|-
CSASEGRLTEAFF
TGCAGTGCTAGTGAGGGGCGGTTGACTGAAGCTTTCTTT
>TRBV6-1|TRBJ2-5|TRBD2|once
CASSEAWLAGWEQYF
TGTGCCAGCAGTGAAGCGTGGCTAGCGGGATGGGAGCAGTACTTC
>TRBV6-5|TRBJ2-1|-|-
CASRPSGLHPEQFF
TGTGCCAGCAGACCATCGGGACTCCACCCTGAGCAGTTCTTC
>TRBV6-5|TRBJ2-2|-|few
CASSYSSGRRSDTGELFF
TGTGCCAGCAGTTACTCATCCGGGAGAAGAAGTGACACCGGGGAGCTGTTTTTT
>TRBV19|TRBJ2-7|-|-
CASSLFGQSSYEQYF
TGTGCCAGTAGTCTCTTCGGACAGAGCTCCTACGAGCAGTACTTC
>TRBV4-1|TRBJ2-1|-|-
CASSQPPGDSYNEQFF
TGCGCCAGCAGCCAACCCCCTGGAGATTCCTACAATGAGCAGTTCTTC
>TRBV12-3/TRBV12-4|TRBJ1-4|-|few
CASGVSEKLFF
TGTGCCAGCGGGGTCAGTGAAAAACTGTTTTTT
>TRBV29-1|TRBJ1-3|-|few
CSVEDGRAGNTIYF
TGCAGCGTTGAAGATGGGAGGGCTGGAAACACCATATATTTT
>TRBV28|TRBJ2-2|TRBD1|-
CATGQGISTGELFF
TGTGCCACCGGACAGGGGATTAGCACCGGGGAGCTGTTTTTT
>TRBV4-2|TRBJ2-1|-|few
CASSQGEADEQFF
TGTGCCAGCAGCCAAGGGGAGGCTGATGAGCAGTTCTTC
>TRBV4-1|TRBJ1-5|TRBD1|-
CASSPGQPFSNQPQHF
TGCGCCAGCAGCCCGGGACAGCCTTTTAGCAATCAGCCCCAGCATTTT